The present entry profiles one TCR beta chain with its context. Its specificity is unknown. The method was immunoSEQ multiplex PCR; TCRdb's version includes in-frame clones alone and lacks a portion of them. The sample carries roughly 120,000 clones, around 94% recorded once. This CDR3 is built from 14 residues. J was trimmed by 4 bases and V by 4 bases; bases with no gene match: 7. Germline lookup yields CDR1 SGHRS and CDR2 YFSETQ. Sequencing was limited to surgery cases with top T cell transcript signatures in brain tissue. At least one anti-epileptic drug was given before surgery. The sample originates from a study of brain T cells in children with intractable seizures. Study-wide points: Pre- and post-surgery blood differed in depth, so pre-surgery absences may be undersampling. Only CDR3 sequence similarity suggested viral specificity, without known HCMV serostatus.

This clonotype originated in a boy in the first two years of life with hemimegalencephaly and intractable seizures. Here the sequenced sample was peripheral blood, taken at surgery. The V call is TRBV5-1, the J call TRBJ1-1, with TRBD1 identical over 7 bases. The CDR3 coding sequence is TGCGCCAGCAGCCAGAGGGGACAGTTCACTGAAGCTTTCTTT. Protein product: CASSQRGQFTEAFF. The variable domain in full, completed from reference TRBV5-1 and TRBJ1-1, reads KAGVTQTPRYLIKTRGQQVTLSCSPISGHRSVSWYQQTPGQGLQFLFEYFSETQRNKGNFPGRFSGRQFSNSRSEMNVSTLELGDSALYLCASSQRGQFTEAFFGQGTRLTVV.